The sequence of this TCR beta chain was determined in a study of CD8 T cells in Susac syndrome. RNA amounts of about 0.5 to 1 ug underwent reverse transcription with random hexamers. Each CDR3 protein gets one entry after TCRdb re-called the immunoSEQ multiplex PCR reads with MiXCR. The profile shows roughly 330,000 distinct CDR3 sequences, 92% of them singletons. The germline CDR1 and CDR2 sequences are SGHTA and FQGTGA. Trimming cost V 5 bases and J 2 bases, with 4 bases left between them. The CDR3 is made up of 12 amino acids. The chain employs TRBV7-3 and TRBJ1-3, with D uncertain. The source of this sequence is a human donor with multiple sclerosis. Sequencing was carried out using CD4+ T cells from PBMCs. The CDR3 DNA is TGTGCCAGCAGCAGTCCTGGAAACACCATATATTTT. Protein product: CASSSPGNTIYF.